This TCR beta chain stems from a study of cytomegalovirus exposure and HLA in healthy donors. Study summary: Approximately 85 million unique TCRs from HLA-typed donors were held in an early release of data.

On this clone itself: Its antigen is as yet unknown.

Study findings and constraints: The study designated roughly 150 TCR beta chains cytomegalovirus-associated.

Primers included in the PCR were 60 Vbeta and 13 Jbeta primers. Profiling relied on immunoSEQ multiplex PCR, and the TCRdb table lists in-frame clones only, not all of them. The sample shows more than 150,000 clones, less than 80% of them seen only once. CDR3 length: 13 residues. Germline CDR1 is SQVTM and CDR2 is ANQGSEA. V was pared by 5 bases and J by 7 bases, with 11 bases of the junction left unmatched. The chain uses TRBV29-1 and TRBJ2-7, with TRBD2 identical over 7 bases. The clonotype was recovered from a man younger than 30 in good health and CMV-seronegative. The sample was PBMCs. This CDR3 reads CSVWGGTAGEQYF. The CDR3 DNA reads TGCAGCGTTTGGGGGGGGACTGCAGGGGAGCAGTACTTC.